This TCR beta chain was observed in a study of a mutant IDH1 vaccine in newly diagnosed glioma. Looking at the study overall: Treated patients had a mean age of about 37 years and a sex split that was roughly 60% male and 37.5% female. Study-wide results and limits: Detectable vaccine-induced immune responses arose in around 93% of patients.

Germline V gene lookup returns CDR1 SGHDT and CDR2 YYEEEE. V dropped 4 bases and J dropped 2 bases, with 9 bases sitting between them. This CDR3 comprises 13 residues. Indicated time point: baseline, week 1 (first vaccination visit). This sample's treatment: pre-vaccination baseline after standard-of-care therapy. Method: immunoSEQ multiplex PCR; TCRdb's copy keeps in-frame clones and lacks some. The sample records 90,000 to 100,000 clones, 70% to 90% being singletons. This clone was counted once. Antigen: not known. The chain employs TRBV5-6 and TRBJ1-1; the D is unclear. The input for sequencing was PBMCs, taken from a glioma patient treated with radiotherapy, temozolomide or both. The clonotype comes from a woman in her forties or fifties with glioma. The CDR3: CASSRWENTEAFF. The CDR3 DNA sequence: TGTGCCAGCAGCCGGTGGGAAAACACTGAAGCTTTCTTT.